This T cell receptor (beta chain) came from a study of post-analysis software for immune sequencing data. Across the study: Relapsing-remitting, secondary progressive and progressive-relapsing multiple sclerosis courses were included. Whole-study findings and limits: Samples from one preparation batch, clustered by F measure, grouped strongly together. A significant reduction in normalized Chao1 diversity was observed in multiple sclerosis patients versus controls.

Prepared TCR beta cDNA libraries contained unique molecular identifiers. Once about 0.95 to 10 million T cells were used, roughly 490,000 cDNA molecules resulted. TCRdb reprocessed the PCR reads with MiXCR, giving one entry per CDR3 protein. The sample holds hundreds of thousands of distinct CDR3 sequences, 59% seen once. Comment on this clonotype: The antigen remains unidentified.

The clonotype originates from a girl under 10 years old with multiple sclerosis. The sequenced material came from blood.

The CDR3 reads CAISGSGANVLTF. The DNA for the CDR3 is TGTGCCATCAGCGGGTCCGGGGCCAACGTCCTGACTTTC. The genes are TRBV10-3 and TRBJ2-6; D is ambiguous. Germline loops: CDR1 ENHRY, CDR2 SYGVKD. The CDR3 has 13 residues. V lost 6 bases and J lost 4, with 7 bases in between.